This TCR beta chain was profiled in a study of shared clonotypes between healthy human individuals. Study-wide points: Naive subsets typically showed greater estimated richness than memory subsets.

In the case of this clone: Its antigen is not known.

Approximately 210 ng DNA, 30,000 or so T cell genomes, went into each sorted-subset replicate PCR. Assay used: immunoSEQ multiplex PCR; TCRdb lists only in-frame clones, some missing. The data contain about 1.5 million clones, under 99% of them seen just once; the ten biggest clones take up roughly 0.45%. Sequencing used naive CD4+ T cells sorted from blood. Sample subset: CD45RA+ positively selected. The clonotype originates from a man aged 25 to 40 in good health.

The CDR3 reads CASSLVAGTSGYEQYF. CDR3 nucleotide sequence: TGTGCCAGCAGCTTAGTAGCGGGGACTAGCGGATACGAGCAGTACTTC. This chain uses TRBV7-2 with TRBJ2-7; 11 bases are shared with TRBD2. The CDR3 runs to 16 residues. V lost 1 base and J lost 4; bases outside the gene matches: 6. Germline V gene lookup returns CDR1 SGHTA and CDR2 FQGNSA. The variable domain in full, completed from reference TRBV7-2 and TRBJ2-7, reads GAGVSQSPSNKVTEKGKDVELRCDPISGHTALYWYRQSLGQGLEFLIYFQGNSAPDKSGLPSDRFSAERTGGSVSTLTIQRTQQEDSAVYLCASSLVAGTSGYEQYFGPGTRLTVT.